This T cell receptor (beta chain) was recorded in a study of regulatory T cells in long-lasting Graves disease. Combining iRepertoire HTBI primers with Arm-PCR of CDR3 regions, the authors built TCR beta libraries. TCRdb passed the multiplex PCR reads through MiXCR, listing each CDR3 protein once. Among 400,000 to 500,000 distinct CDR3 sequences, around 15% were seen once, and the ten largest hold approximately 17%. Documented time point: newly diagnosed GD, antithyroid drugs for less than 3 months. Researchers made the TCR library from RNA that was extracted from PBMCs. Germline-derived CDR1 and CDR2 are MNHEY and SMNVEV (reference sequence). The CDR3 totals 15 residues. V was cut by 2 bases and J by 0 bases, with 11 bases left in between. In its sample, this clonotype was seen a few times. These data were also filed under a second study, of T cells in Graves' hyperthyroidism and ophthalmopathy. That publication notes: The model identified upcoming ophthalmopathy a median about six months ahead of onset.

This receptor was identified in a woman between 45 and 65 years old with Graves disease. The specimen comprised peripheral blood mononuclear cells (PBMCs), sampled at new diagnosis, from a patient treated with antithyroid drugs. V and J are TRBV27 and TRBJ2-7, with D uncertain. The CDR3 DNA sequence: TGTGCCAGCAGTTTAGGGCTCGGCAACTCCTACGAGCAGTACTTC. It specifies CASSLGLGNSYEQYF.